These 14 T cell receptor beta chains share one sample of origin, sequenced in a study of CXCR3-negative and CXCR3-positive naive CD8 T cells. UMI-tagged TRB cDNA libraries were built via 5' RACE. TCRdb re-called the 5' RACE reads, yielding one record per CDR3 amino acid sequence without DNA. Across around 40,000 distinct CDR3 sequences, the top ten clones capture roughly 15% of the sample. Input material: memory CD8+ T cells from blood. The receptor set was obtained from a human donor in good health. Some clones in this sample may be carry-over from other donors' samples.

This chain connects TRBV4-3 to TRBJ2-3. Germline V lookup: CDR1 LGHNA, CDR2 YSLEER. The CDR3 has 16 amino acids. CDR3 loop: CASSHWDHPLPDTQYF.

This chain connects TRBV5-5 to TRBJ2-7; TCRdb names TRBD1, which stays unverified in the absence of DNA. Per the germline V gene, CDR1 is SGHKS and CDR2 is YYEKEE (reference sequence). The CDR3 extends over 15 amino acids. The chain's CDR3 is CASSLVTGGTYEQYF.

The chain carries TRBV3-1 and TRBJ2-1. The germline V gene encodes CDR1 LGHDT and CDR2 YNNKEL (reference sequence). The CDR3 is 14 amino acids. This chain's CDR3 is CASSLTIQDAEQFF.

The V gene is TRBV7-3, the J gene TRBJ2-7; TCRdb's D call, TRBD2, is unchecked because there is no DNA. CDR3 length equals 17 residues. In germline, CDR1 is SGHTA, CDR2 FQGTGA. This chain's CDR3 is CASSPRGGLAENYEQYF.

The chain employs TRBV5-1 and TRBJ2-7; TCRdb returns TRBD1, unconfirmable since there is no DNA. Germline CDR1 reads SGHRS; CDR2 reads YFSETQ. This CDR3 spans 16 amino acids. This CDR3 is CASSLEGVPPHYEQYF. Full variable domain (missing parts from reference TRBV5-1 and TRBJ2-7): KAGVTQTPRYLIKTRGQQVTLSCSPISGHRSVSWYQQTPGQGLQFLFEYFSETQRNKGNFPGRFSGRQFSNSRSEMNVSTLELGDSALYLCASSLEGVPPHYEQYFGPGTRLTVT.

V gene TRBV29-1 combines with J gene TRBJ2-3; checking the TCRdb D call of TRBD2 is not possible without DNA. CDR1 is SQVTM and CDR2 is ANQGSEA in the germline V gene. CDR3 length: 15 amino acids. This CDR3 reads CSGLAGGPVTDTQYF.

This rearrangement joins TRBV2 to TRBJ2-7; lacking DNA, the TRBD1 call made by TCRdb goes unchecked. The V gene's germline CDR1 is SNHLY and CDR2 FYNNEI. The CDR3 is 14 residues long. The CDR3 loop reads CASSAVGGSYEQYF. The whole variable domain, filled in from reference TRBV2 and TRBJ2-7, reads EPEVTQTPSHQVTQMGQEVILRCVPISNHLYFYWYRQILGQKVEFLVSFYNNEISEKSEIFDDQFSVERPDGSNFTLKIRSTKLEDSAMYFCASSAVGGSYEQYFGPGTRLTVT.

The chain joins TRBV7-8 to TRBJ2-5; checking the TCRdb D call of TRBD1 is not possible without DNA. Germline V lookup: CDR1 SGHVS, CDR2 FQNEAQ. The CDR3 has 13 residues. CDR3 protein: CASTLVREETQYF.

The chain's CDR3 is CASRLYTGELFF. This chain uses TRBV6-5 with TRBJ2-2. CDR1 is MNHEY and CDR2 is SVGAGI in the germline V gene. The CDR3 extends over 12 amino acids.

CDR3 protein: CASSDPGMQETQYF. V usage is TRBV6-1 and J usage is TRBJ2-5. The CDR3 contains 14 residues. CDR1 is MNHNS, CDR2 SASEGT, per germline.

The chain employs TRBV5-5 and TRBJ1-5; TCRdb's D gene call, TRBD1, goes unchecked for lack of DNA. There are 15 residues in the CDR3. Germline values: CDR1 SGHKS, CDR2 YYEKEE (reference sequence). CDR3 protein: CASSSRGTSNQPQHF.

This chain joins TRBV15 and TRBJ2-3; the D gene TCRdb calls, TRBD2, cannot be checked with no DNA. The CDR3 sequence is 14 residues long. CDR1 is LNHNV and CDR2 is YYDKDF in the germline V gene (reference sequence). The CDR3 sequence is CATSNRRDTDTQYF.

The chain joins TRBV7-3 to TRBJ2-1; no DNA is available, so the TRBD1 call from TCRdb remains unchecked. The CDR3 sequence is 17 residues long. Germline CDR1 SGHTA, CDR2 FQGTGA. This chain's CDR3 is CASSVGGGLSSYNEQFF.

This chain links TRBV7-6 with TRBJ2-6. CDR1 is SGHVS, CDR2 FNYEAQ, per germline. The CDR3 length is 16 residues. CDR3 protein: CASSLVGGSGANVLTF. Looking up the rest from reference TRBV7-6 and TRBJ2-6 gives the full variable domain: GAGVSQSPRYKVTKRGQDVALRCDPISGHVSLYWYRQALGQGPEFLTYFNYEAQQDKSGLPNDRFSAERPEGSISTLTIQRTEQRDSAMYRCASSLVGGSGANVLTFGAGSRLTVL.